The source of this T cell receptor (beta chain) is a study of control samples from healthy donors and cancer patients. The protocol was immunoSEQ multiplex PCR, while the TCRdb copy is restricted to in-frame clones and leaves out a portion. Its table lists about 210,000 clones. The TCR was taken from a woman younger than 45 in good health. Specimen: blood.

The CDR3 loop reads CASSTTLTVPGGYTF. The CDR3 region has the DNA TGTGCCAGTAGTACCACCCTGACGGTGCCGGGGGGCTACACCTTC. J is TRBJ1-2 and V is TRBV19; D unresolved. V gave up 4 bases and J gave up 8 bases, with 20 bases separating them. Germline-derived CDR1 and CDR2 are LNHDA and SQIVND (reference sequence). The CDR3 loop spans 15 amino acids.